This T cell receptor (beta chain) stems from a study of siplizumab effects on memory and regulatory T cells. Overall study findings and caveats: Suppressive activity of Tregs proliferating in siplizumab cultures remained unconfirmed. Naive or memory phenotype was unassignable for roughly 75-95% of proliferating CD4+ or CD8+ clones.

Only in-frame clones appear in the TCRdb table, and some are missing; sequencing was by immunoSEQ multiplex PCR. The sample lists approximately 100,000 clones, 92% occurring once. Germline V gene data show CDR1 as KGHSH and CDR2 as LQKENI. The CDR3 loop spans 16 amino acids. V lost 3 bases, J lost 7 bases, and 12 bases stayed unmatched. This clone was observed once. The antigen is undetermined. The V and J genes are TRBV18 and TRBJ2-1; 7 nucleotides line up with TRBD1. Input material: Tregs sorted from blood. The clonotype was recovered from a human donor in good health. The CDR3 bases are TGTGCCAGCTCACCCGTCGACAGGGTAGGATGGAATGAGCAGTTCTTC. Residues: CASSPVDRVGWNEQFF.